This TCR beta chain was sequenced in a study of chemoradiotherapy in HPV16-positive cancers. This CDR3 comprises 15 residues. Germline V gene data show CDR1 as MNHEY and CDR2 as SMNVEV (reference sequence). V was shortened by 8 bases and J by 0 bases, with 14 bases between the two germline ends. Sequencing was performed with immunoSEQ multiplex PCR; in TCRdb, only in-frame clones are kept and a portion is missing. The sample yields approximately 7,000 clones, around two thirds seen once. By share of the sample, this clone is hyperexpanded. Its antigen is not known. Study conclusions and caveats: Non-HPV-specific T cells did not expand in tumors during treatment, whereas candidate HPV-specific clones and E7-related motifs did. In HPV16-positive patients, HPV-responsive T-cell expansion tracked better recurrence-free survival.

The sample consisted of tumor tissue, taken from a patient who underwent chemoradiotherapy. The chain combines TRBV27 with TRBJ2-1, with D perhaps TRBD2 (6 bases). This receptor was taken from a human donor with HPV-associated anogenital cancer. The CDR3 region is CASGGTSSSYNEQFF. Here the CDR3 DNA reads TGTGCCAGCGGGGGGACTTCAAGCTCCTACAATGAGCAGTTCTTC.